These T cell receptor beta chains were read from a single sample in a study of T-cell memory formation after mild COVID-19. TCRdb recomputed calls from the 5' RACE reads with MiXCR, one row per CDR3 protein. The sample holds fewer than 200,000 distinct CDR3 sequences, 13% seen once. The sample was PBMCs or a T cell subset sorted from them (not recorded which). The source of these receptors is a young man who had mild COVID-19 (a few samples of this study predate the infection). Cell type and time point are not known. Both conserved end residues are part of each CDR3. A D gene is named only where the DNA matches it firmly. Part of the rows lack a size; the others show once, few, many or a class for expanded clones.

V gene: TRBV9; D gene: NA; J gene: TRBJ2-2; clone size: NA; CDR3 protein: CASSPIRSAGELFF; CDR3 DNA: TGTGCCAGCAGCCCCATCCGTTCGGCCGGGGAGCTGTTTTTT
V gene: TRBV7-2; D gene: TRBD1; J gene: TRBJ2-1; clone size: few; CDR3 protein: CASSPVRGRGSYNEQFF; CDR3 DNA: TGTGCCAGCAGCCCAGTCAGGGGGAGAGGCTCCTACAATGAGCAGTTCTTC
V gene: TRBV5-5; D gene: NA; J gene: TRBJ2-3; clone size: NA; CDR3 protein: CASSLRVNTDTQYF; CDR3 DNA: TGTGCCAGCAGCTTGCGGGTGAACACAGATACGCAGTATTTT
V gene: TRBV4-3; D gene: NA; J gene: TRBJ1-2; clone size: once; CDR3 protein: CASSPDSFYGYGYTF; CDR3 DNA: TGCGCCAGCAGCCCCGACAGCTTTTATGGCTATGGCTACACCTTC
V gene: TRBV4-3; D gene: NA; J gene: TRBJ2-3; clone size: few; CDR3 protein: CASSQERPDTDTQYF; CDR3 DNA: TGCGCCAGCAGCCAAGAAAGGCCAGACACAGATACGCAGTATTTT
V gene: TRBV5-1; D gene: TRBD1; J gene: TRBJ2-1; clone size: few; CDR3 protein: CASSFQGARDEQFF; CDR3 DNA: TGCGCCAGCAGCTTCCAGGGGGCGAGGGATGAGCAGTTCTTC
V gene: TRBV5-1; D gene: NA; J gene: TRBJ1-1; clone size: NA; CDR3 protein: CASSSWGGNSNTEAFF; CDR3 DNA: TGCGCCAGCAGCTCCTGGGGCGGAAACTCGAACACTGAAGCTTTCTTT
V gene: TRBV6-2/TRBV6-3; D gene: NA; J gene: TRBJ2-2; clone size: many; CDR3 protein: CASSYRDSTGELFF; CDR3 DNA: TGTGCCAGCAGTTACAGGGATTCCACCGGGGAGCTGTTTTTT
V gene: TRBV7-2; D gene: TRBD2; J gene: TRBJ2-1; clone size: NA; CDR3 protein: CASSLVLQRGGYEQFF; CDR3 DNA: TGTGCCAGCAGCTTAGTTCTCCAGCGGGGTGGGTATGAGCAGTTCTTC
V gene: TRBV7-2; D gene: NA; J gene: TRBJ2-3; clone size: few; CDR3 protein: CASSRLRTLDTQYF; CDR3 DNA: TGTGCCAGCAGCCGACTTCGCACTCTAGATACGCAGTATTTT
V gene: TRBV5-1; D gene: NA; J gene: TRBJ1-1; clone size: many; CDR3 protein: CASSLGPSGTEAFF; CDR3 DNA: TGCGCCAGCAGCTTGGGGCCGTCCGGTACTGAAGCTTTCTTT
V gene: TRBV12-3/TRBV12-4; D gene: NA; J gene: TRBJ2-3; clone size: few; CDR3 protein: CASSYPGGRVTDTQYF; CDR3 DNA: TGTGCCAGCAGTTACCCCGGGGGTAGGGTCACAGATACGCAGTATTTT
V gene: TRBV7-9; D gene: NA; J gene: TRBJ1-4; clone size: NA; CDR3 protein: CASSFGPLEKLFF; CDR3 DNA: TGTGCCAGCAGCTTTGGGCCCCTCGAAAAACTGTTTTTT
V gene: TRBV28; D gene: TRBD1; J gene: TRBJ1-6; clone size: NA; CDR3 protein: CASSPGQYNSPLHF; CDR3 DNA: TGTGCCAGCAGTCCGGGACAGTATAATTCACCCCTCCACTTT
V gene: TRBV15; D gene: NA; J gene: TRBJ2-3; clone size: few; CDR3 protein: CATSRTRDGTDTQYF; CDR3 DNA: TGTGCCACCAGCAGAACAAGGGACGGCACAGATACGCAGTATTTT
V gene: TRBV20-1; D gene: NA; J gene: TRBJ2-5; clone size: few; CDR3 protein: CSASAWELQETQYF; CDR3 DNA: TGCAGTGCTAGTGCTTGGGAGCTCCAAGAGACCCAGTACTTC
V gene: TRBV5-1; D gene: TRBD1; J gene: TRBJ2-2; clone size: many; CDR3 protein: CASSSRTGATGELFF; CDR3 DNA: TGCGCCAGCAGCTCAAGGACAGGGGCCACCGGGGAGCTGTTTTTT
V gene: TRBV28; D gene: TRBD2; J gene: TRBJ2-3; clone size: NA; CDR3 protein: CASSTPGGPGDTQYF; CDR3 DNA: TGTGCCAGCAGTACTCCGGGGGGGCCCGGAGATACGCAGTATTTT
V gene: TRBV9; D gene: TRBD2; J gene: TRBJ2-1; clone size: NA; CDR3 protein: CASSVDGRDNEQFF; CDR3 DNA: TGTGCCAGCAGCGTAGATGGGAGGGACAATGAGCAGTTCTTC
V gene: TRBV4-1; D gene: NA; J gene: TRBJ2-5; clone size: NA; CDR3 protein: CASSPRGSLETQYF; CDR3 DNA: TGCGCCAGCAGCCCGAGAGGTAGCCTAGAGACCCAGTACTTC
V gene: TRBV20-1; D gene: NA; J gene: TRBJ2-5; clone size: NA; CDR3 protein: CSARGGAGETQYF; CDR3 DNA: TGCAGTGCTAGAGGGGGGGCGGGAGAGACCCAGTACTTC
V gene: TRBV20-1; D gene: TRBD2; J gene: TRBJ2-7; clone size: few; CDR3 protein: CSALPGLADSYEQYF; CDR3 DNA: TGCAGTGCTTTGCCGGGACTAGCGGATTCATACGAGCAGTACTTC
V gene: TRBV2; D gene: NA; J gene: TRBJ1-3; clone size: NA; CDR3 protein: CASSVIVGRYTNSGNTIYF; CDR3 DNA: TGTGCCAGCAGTGTAATTGTGGGCAGATATACGAACTCTGGAAACACCATATATTTT
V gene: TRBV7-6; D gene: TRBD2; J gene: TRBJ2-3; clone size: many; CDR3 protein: CASSHQAGGYSSGDTQYF; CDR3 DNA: TGTGCCAGCAGCCACCAAGCGGGGGGGTACTCCTCAGGAGATACGCAGTATTTT
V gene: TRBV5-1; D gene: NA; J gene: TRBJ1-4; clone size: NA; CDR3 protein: CASSINGLNEKLFF; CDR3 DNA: TGCGCCAGCAGCATTAACGGGCTGAATGAAAAACTGTTTTTT
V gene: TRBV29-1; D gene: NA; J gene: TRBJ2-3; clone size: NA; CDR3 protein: CSGLRRDTQYF; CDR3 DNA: TGCAGCGGGCTGCGTAGGGATACGCAGTATTTT
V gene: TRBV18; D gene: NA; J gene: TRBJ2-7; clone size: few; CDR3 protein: CASSPGAPYEQYF; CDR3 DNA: TGTGCCAGCTCACCCGGGGCTCCCTACGAGCAGTACTTC
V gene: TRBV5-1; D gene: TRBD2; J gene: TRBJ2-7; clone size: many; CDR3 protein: CASNDGGNDEQYF; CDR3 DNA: TGCGCCAGCAATGACGGGGGGAACGACGAGCAGTACTTC
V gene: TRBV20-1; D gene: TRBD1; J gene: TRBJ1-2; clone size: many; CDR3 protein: CSAPRLGSGGDYGYTF; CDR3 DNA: TGCAGTGCTCCTCGACTCGGGTCAGGGGGCGACTATGGCTACACCTTC
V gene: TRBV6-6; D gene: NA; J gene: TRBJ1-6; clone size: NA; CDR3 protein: CASSYSIPLHF; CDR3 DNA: TGTGCCAGCAGTTACTCGATTCCCCTCCACTTT
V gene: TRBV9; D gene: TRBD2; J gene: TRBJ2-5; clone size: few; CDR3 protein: CASSASSSSGGAAETQYF; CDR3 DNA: TGTGCCAGCAGCGCCAGCTCGAGTAGCGGGGGGGCCGCGGAGACCCAGTACTTC
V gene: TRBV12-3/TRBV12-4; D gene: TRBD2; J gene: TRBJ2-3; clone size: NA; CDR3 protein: CASRSGGLLTDTQYF; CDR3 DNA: TGTGCCAGCAGGAGCGGGGGGCTACTCACAGATACGCAGTATTTT
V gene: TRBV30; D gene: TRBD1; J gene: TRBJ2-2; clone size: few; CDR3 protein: CAWGTGGYTGELFF; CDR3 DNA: TGTGCCTGGGGGACAGGGGGCTATACCGGGGAGCTGTTTTTT
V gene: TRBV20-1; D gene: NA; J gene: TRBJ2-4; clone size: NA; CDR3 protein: CSARARRNIQYF; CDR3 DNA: TGCAGTGCTAGAGCCCGGCGGAACATTCAGTACTTC
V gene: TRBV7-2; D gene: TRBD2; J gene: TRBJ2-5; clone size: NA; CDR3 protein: CASSDSGGGETQYF; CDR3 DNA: TGTGCCAGCAGCGATAGCGGGGGGGGTGAGACCCAGTACTTC
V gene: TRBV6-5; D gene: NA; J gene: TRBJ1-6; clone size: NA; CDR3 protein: CASSNRGLFLNSPLHF; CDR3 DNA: TGTGCCAGCAGTAACCGGGGCCTTTTTTTGAATTCACCCCTCCACTTT
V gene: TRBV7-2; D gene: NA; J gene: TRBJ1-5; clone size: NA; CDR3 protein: CASSLAPPSNQPQHF; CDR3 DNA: TGTGCCAGCAGCTTAGCACCCCCTAGCAATCAGCCCCAGCATTTT
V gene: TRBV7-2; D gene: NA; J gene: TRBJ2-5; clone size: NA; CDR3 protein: CASSFGGGQETQYF; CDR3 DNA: TGTGCCAGCAGCTTCGGCGGCGGGCAAGAGACCCAGTACTTC
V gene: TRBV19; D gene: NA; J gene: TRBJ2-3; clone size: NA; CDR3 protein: CASSPWTAPDTQYF; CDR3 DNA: TGTGCCAGTAGTCCCTGGACGGCCCCCGATACGCAGTATTTT
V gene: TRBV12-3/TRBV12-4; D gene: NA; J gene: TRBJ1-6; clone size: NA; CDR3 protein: CASSLGLTLHF; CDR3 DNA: TGTGCCAGCAGTTTGGGGCTAACCCTCCACTTT
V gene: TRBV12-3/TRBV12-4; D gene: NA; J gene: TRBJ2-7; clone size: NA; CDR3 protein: CASRARGYEQYF; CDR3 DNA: TGTGCCAGCAGGGCACGGGGCTACGAGCAGTACTTC
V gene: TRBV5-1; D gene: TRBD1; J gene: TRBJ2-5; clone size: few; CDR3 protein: CASSHGQGEETQYF; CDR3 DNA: TGCGCCAGCAGTCACGGACAGGGAGAAGAGACCCAGTACTTC
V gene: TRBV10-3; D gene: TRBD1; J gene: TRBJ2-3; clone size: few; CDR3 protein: CAINPTGNPTDTQYF; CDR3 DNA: TGTGCCATAAACCCGACAGGGAACCCCACAGATACGCAGTATTTT
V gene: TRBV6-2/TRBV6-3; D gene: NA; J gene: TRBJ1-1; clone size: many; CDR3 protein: CASSPALRTTFF; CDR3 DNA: TGTGCCAGCAGCCCCGCTCTACGAACGACTTTCTTT
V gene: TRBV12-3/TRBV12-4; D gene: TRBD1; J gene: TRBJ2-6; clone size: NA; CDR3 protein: CASRRYNLGQGANGANVLTF; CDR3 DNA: TGTGCCAGCAGACGATACAACCTGGGACAGGGGGCAAATGGGGCCAACGTCCTGACTTTC
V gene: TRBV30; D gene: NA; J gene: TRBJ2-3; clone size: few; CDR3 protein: CAWRNSGDTQYF; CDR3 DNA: TGTGCCTGGAGGAATAGTGGGGATACGCAGTATTTT
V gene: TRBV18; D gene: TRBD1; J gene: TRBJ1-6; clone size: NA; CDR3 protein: CASSPSRDRDLPLHF; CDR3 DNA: TGTGCCAGCTCACCATCCCGGGACAGGGATTTACCCCTCCACTTT
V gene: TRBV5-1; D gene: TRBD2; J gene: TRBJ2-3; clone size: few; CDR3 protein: CASSLPRLAGQADTQYF; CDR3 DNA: TGCGCCAGCAGCTTGCCTAGACTAGCGGGGCAAGCAGATACGCAGTATTTT
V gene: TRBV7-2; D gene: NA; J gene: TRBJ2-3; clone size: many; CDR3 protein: CASSRQKGRGARDTQYF; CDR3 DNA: TGTGCCAGCAGCCGACAAAAGGGCAGGGGGGCTAGGGATACGCAGTATTTT
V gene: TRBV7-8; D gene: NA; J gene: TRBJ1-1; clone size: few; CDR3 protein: CASSLALSVGNTEAFF; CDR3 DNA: TGTGCCAGCAGCTTAGCGCTCAGTGTGGGGAACACTGAAGCTTTCTTT
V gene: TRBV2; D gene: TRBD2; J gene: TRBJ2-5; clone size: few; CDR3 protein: CASSLGTSGGGKETQYF; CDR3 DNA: TGTGCCAGCAGTCTAGGGACTAGCGGGGGAGGTAAAGAGACCCAGTACTTC
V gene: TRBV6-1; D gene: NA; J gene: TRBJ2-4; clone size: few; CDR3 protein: CASSATLGEYF; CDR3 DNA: TGTGCCAGCAGTGCGACCCTGGGAGAGTACTTC
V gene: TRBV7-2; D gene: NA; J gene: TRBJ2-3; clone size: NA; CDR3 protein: CASSLERTSSSTDTQYF; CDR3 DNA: TGTGCCAGCAGCCTCGAGAGGACCTCATCTAGCACAGATACGCAGTATTTT
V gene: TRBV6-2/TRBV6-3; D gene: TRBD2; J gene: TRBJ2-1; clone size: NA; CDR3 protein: CATRLAGAGYNEQFF; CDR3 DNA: TGTGCCACCCGACTAGCGGGGGCCGGCTACAATGAGCAGTTCTTC
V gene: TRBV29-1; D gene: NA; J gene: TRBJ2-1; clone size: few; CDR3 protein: CSVDRGNNEQFF; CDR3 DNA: TGCAGCGTTGACAGGGGTAACAATGAGCAGTTCTTC